Below, 3 T cell receptor beta chains from the same sample are listed, as sequenced in a study of siplizumab effects on memory and regulatory T cells. These TCRs are of unknown antigen specificity. Cells from the mixed lymphocyte reaction underwent coculture for approximately 6 days at 37 degrees C. Profiled with immunoSEQ multiplex PCR; TCRdb holds only in-frame clones, not every one. The profile shows roughly 10,000 clones, 46% of them singletons. The material sequenced was CFSE-low (dividing) CD4+ T cells sorted from an allogeneic mixed lymphocyte reaction. The receptors were gathered from a human donor in good health; the cells came from an allogeneic mixed lymphocyte reaction.

The V gene is TRBV10-3, the J gene TRBJ2-1; 10 bases are shared with TRBD1. Germline V gene lookup returns CDR1 ENHRY and CDR2 SYGVKD. The CDR3 loop spans 14 amino acids. V shed 9 bases, J shed 8 bases, and the junction held 10 bases outside the gene matches. CDR3 DNA sequence: TGTGCCATATCCGGGACAGGGGTTCGAGATGAGCAGTTCTTC. Its translation is CAISGTGVRDEQFF.

By share, this clone ranks as medium-sized. V is TRBV28 and J is TRBJ1-1; 8 bases fit TRBD1. The CDR3 contains 13 residues. Trimming took 6 bases from V and 7 from J; bases not matched to a gene: 7. Germline lookup yields CDR1 MDHEN and CDR2 SYDVKM. This CDR3 reads CASSSTGAIEAFF. DNA of the CDR3: TGTGCCAGCAGCTCGACAGGGGCCATTGAAGCTTTCTTT.

This clone showed up just a few times. The chain has TRBV25-1 and TRBJ1-2; D remains unclear. Per germline, CDR1 MGHDK and CDR2 SYGVNS. Trimming took off 2 bases at V and 6 bases at J, with 7 bases between the two ends. The CDR3 length is 12 residues. The CDR3 reads CASSETQNGYTF. The CDR3 region has the DNA TGTGCCAGCAGTGAAACACAGAATGGCTACACCTTC.